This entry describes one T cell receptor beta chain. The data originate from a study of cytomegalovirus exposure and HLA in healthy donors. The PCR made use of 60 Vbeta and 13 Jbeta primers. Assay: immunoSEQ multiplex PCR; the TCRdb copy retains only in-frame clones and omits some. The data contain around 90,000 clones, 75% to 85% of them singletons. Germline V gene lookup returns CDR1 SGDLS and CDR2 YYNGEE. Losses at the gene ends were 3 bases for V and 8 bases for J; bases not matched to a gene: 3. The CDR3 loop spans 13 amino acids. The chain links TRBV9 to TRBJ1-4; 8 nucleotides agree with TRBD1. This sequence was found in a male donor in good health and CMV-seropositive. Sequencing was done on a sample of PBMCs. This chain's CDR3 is CASSAYRGEKLFF. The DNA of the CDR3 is TGTGCCAGCAGCGCCTACAGGGGGGAAAAACTGTTTTTT.